Sequencing of this T cell receptor (beta chain) was carried out in a study of technical replicates of blood from several donors. Trimming took 0 bases from V and 5 from J, leaving 14 bases between them. The CDR3 spans 15 residues. The germline V gene has CDR1 SGDLS and CDR2 YYNGEE. Libraries were prepared by immunoSEQ multiplex PCR; TCRdb keeps only in-frame clonotypes and omits some of them. The sample has some 77,000 clones, 96% seen once. The receptor's source is a human donor in good health. The V gene is TRBV9, the J gene TRBJ2-5, with TRBD1 as a possible D gene (6 bases). The sample consisted of T cells isolated from PBMCs. Here the CDR3 reads CASSVGPGAWETQYF. CDR3 DNA sequence: TGTGCCAGCAGCGTAGGTCCAGGGGCGTGGGAGACCCAGTACTTC. Combining the CDR3 with reference TRBV9 and TRBJ2-5 gives the whole variable domain DSGVTQTPKHLITATGQRVTLRCSPRSGDLSVYWYQQSLDQGLQFLIQYYNGEERAKGNILERFSAQQFPDLHSELNLSSLELGDSALYFCASSVGPGAWETQYFGPGTRLLVL.